The present T cell receptor (beta chain) was sequenced within a study of cytomegalovirus exposure and HLA in healthy donors. With 0 bases clipped from V and 2 bases from J, the junction kept 4 bases outside the gene matches. The CDR3 spans 17 residues. Germline values: CDR1 SEHNR, CDR2 FQNEAQ (reference sequence). Sequencing used immunoSEQ multiplex PCR; TCRdb keeps in-frame clones, though not all of them. The sample records about 140,000 clones, just over 90% being singletons. Overall study results and limits: Accounts indicate the classifier identified cytomegalovirus status with strong specificity and sensitivity. Overall, roughly 150 TCR beta chains were annotated as cytomegalovirus-associated. Generally TCR sequences proved uncommon, though certain public TCRs appeared in numerous donors. Specific recognition of CMV antigens was confirmed in vitro for a few chains (all CMV-associated).

Turning to this clone: The antigen remains unidentified.

Sequencing was carried out using PBMCs. The sequence derives from a man younger than 35 in good health and CMV-seronegative. The chain joins TRBV7-9 to TRBJ2-1; 10 nucleotides match TRBD2. The CDR3 DNA sequence: TGTGCCAGCAGCTTAGCCCGTAGCGGGAGGACCTACAATGAGCAGTTCTTC. It translates to CASSLARSGRTYNEQFF.